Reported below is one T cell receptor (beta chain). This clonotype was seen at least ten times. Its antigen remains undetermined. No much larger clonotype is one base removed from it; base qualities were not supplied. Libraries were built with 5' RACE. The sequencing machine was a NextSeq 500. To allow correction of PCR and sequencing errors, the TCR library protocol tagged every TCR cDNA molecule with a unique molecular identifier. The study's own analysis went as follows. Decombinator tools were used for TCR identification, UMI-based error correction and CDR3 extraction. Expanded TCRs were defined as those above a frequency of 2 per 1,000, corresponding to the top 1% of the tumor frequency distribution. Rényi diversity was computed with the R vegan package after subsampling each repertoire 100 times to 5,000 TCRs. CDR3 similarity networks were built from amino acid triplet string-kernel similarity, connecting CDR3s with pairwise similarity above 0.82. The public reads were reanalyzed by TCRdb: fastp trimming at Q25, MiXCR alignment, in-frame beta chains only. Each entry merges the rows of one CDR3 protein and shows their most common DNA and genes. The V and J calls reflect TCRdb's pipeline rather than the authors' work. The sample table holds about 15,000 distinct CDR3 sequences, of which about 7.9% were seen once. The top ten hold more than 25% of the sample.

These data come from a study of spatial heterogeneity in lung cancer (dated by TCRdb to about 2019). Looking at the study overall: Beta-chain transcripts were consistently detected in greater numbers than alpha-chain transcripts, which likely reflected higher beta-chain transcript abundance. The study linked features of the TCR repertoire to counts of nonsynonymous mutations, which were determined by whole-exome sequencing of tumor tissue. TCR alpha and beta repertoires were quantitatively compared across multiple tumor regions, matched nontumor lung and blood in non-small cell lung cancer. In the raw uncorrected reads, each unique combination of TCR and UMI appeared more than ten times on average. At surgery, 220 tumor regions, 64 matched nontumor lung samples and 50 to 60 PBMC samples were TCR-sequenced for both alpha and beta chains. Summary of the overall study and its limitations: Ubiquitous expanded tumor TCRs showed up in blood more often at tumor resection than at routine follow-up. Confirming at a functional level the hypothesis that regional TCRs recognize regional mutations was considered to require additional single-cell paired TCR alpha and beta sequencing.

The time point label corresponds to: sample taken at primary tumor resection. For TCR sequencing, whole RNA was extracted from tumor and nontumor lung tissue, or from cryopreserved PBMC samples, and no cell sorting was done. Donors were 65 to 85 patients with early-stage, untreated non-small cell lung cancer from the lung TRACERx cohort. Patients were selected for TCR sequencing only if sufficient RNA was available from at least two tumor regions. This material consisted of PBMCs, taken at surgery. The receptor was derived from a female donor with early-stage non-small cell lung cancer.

The encoded CDR3 is CASSYSSRTDTQYF. The nucleotide sequence reads as follows: TGTGCCAGCAGCTACTCGAGCCGCACAGATACGCAGTATTTT. This receptor chain uses TRBV28 and TRBJ2-3, with the D gene uncertain. The CDR3 goes from the cysteine to the phenylalanine over 14 residues. Only the CDR3 DNA is retained, 42 bases long and in frame from the first base. Cut back by 6 bases and 1 base, the V and J ends lie 11 bases apart. Per the germline V gene, MDHEN is the CDR1 and SYDVKM is the CDR2.